These T cell receptor beta chains were read from a single sample in a study of cytomegalovirus exposure and HLA in healthy donors. Measured with immunoSEQ multiplex PCR; TCRdb has only the in-frame clones, and not every one. Among fewer than 200,000 clones, 80% were seen once, and the ten largest hold roughly 4.5%. Material: PBMCs. The receptors derive from a woman in her fifties or sixties in good health and CMV-seropositive. The CDR3 runs from the conserved cysteine through the conserved F or W. The order of the fields is J gene, D gene, clone size, V gene, CDR3 DNA, CDR3 protein. The D gene is left open where the match is weak. Size tells how often a clone was seen (once, few, many) or the class of an expanded clone, and some rows leave it out.

TRBJ2-7	NA	few	TRBV7-9	TGTGCCAGCAGCCCTAGGGAGCAGTACTTC	CASSPREQYF
TRBJ2-7	TRBD2	few	TRBV5-1	TGCCCGCGGGTAAAGGGACTAGCGGGGAACGATGTCTCCTACGAGCAGTACTTC	CPRVKGLAGNDVSYEQYF
TRBJ2-6	NA	few	TRBV29-1	TGCAGCGTGTCCGGGACTGCCCTCTCTGGGGCCAACGTCCTGACTTTC	CSVSGTALSGANVLTF
TRBJ2-7	NA	NA	TRBV7-2	TGTGCCAGCAGCTTAGCCGTTAGCGTCGAGCAGTACTTC	CASSLAVSVEQYF
TRBJ2-7	TRBD1	NA	TRBV6-1	TGTGCCAGCAGTGGCCGGACAGGCTACGAGCAGTACTTC	CASSGRTGYEQYF
TRBJ2-7	TRBD1	NA	TRBV27	TGTGCCAGCAGTCTCCTCCCCGGGACAGGGGGCGCCTACGAGCAGTACTTC	CASSLLPGTGGAYEQYF
TRBJ2-3	TRBD2	few	TRBV27	TGTGCCAGCAGGAGGCTAGCGGGAGTAGATACGCAGTATTTT	CASRRLAGVDTQYF
TRBJ1-2	NA	NA	TRBV18	TGTGCCAGCTCAAGTCGACAGTCCTATGGCTACACCTTC	CASSSRQSYGYTF
TRBJ2-3	NA	once	TRBV9	TGTGCCAGCAGCGTAGATTCTAGCGCCGATACGCAGTATTTT	CASSVDSSADTQYF
TRBJ1-2	NA	NA	TRBV7-2	TGTGCCAGCAGCTTAGGTCCCGGACAGTCCTATGGCTACACCTTC	CASSLGPGQSYGYTF
TRBJ2-6	TRBD2	once	TRBV11-2	TGTGCCAGCAGCTTAGAGCCCCAACTAGCGATAGGATCTGGGGCCAACGTCCTGACTTTC	CASSLEPQLAIGSGANVLTF
TRBJ2-7	NA	NA	TRBV28	TGTGCCAGCAGTTTAGGGGGACTTATCTACGAGCAGTACTTC	CASSLGGLIYEQYF
TRBJ2-3	TRBD2	NA	TRBV5-4	TGTGCCAGCAGCTTGGAACTAGCGGGGGGGCGCACAGATACGCAGTATTTT	CASSLELAGGRTDTQYF
TRBJ1-2	NA	few	TRBV4-2	TGTGCCAGCAGCCCTAACAGAGGGAGCGGCTACACCTTC	CASSPNRGSGYTF
TRBJ1-2	TRBD1	NA	TRBV7-9	TGTTCCAGCAGCTTAGTCGCGGGACAGGGGCATGGCTACACCTTC	CSSSLVAGQGHGYTF
TRBJ1-4	NA	NA	TRBV29-1	TGCAGCGCCGCCCGGTCGGCAACTAATGAAAAACTGTTTTTT	CSAARSATNEKLFF
TRBJ1-5	NA	NA	TRBV19	TGTGCCACCTTACGCGGCCAAGGTTTCTGGCCCCAGCATTTT	CATLRGQGFWPQHF
TRBJ2-5	TRBD2	NA	TRBV30	TGTGCCTGGAGTGTATATCCTAGCGGGGTGGAGACCCAGTACTTC	CAWSVYPSGVETQYF
TRBJ2-3	NA	NA	TRBV6-1	TGTGCCAGCAGTTCTCTATTGGATACGCAGTATTTT	CASSSLLDTQYF
TRBJ2-5	TRBD2	NA	TRBV29-1	TGCAGCGCGGGGGGTACAGAGACCCAGTACTTC	CSAGGTETQYF
TRBJ2-7	TRBD2	few	TRBV6-1	TGTGCCAGCACGCGGGAGGGCCATGAGTACGAGCAGTACTTC	CASTREGHEYEQYF
TRBJ1-2	NA	few	TRBV4-3	TGCGCCAGCAGCCAAGATGGGGGCCTTAACTATGGCTACACCTTC	CASSQDGGLNYGYTF
TRBJ2-2	TRBD1	NA	TRBV5-5	TGTGCCAGCAGTTATACCGGGACAGGGGGCGTCCGATTAAACACCGGGGAGCTGTTTTTT	CASSYTGTGGVRLNTGELFF
TRBJ2-3	NA	NA	TRBV6-4	TGTGCCAGCAGTGTTGAAATTAGCGGAGGTAGCACAGATACGCAGTATTTT	CASSVEISGGSTDTQYF
TRBJ2-7	TRBD1	NA	TRBV27	TGTGCCAGCCGGGACAGCTACTCCTACGAGCAGTACTTC	CASRDSYSYEQYF
TRBJ1-2	NA	NA	TRBV10-3	TGTGCCATCAATCAGGCCACTAACTATGGCTACACCTTC	CAINQATNYGYTF
TRBJ2-7	NA	few	TRBV5-1	TGCGCCAGCAGTCTTTCAGGGGGGCCCTACGAGCAGTACTTC	CASSLSGGPYEQYF
TRBJ1-3	TRBD1	NA	TRBV29-1	TGCAGCGTTCGGGACAGGGTTCAAGGAACTGGAAACACCATATATTTT	CSVRDRVQGTGNTIYF
TRBJ2-2	NA	few	TRBV6-6	TGTGCCAGCAGCCAGGGTACCGGGGAGCTGTTTTTT	CASSQGTGELFF